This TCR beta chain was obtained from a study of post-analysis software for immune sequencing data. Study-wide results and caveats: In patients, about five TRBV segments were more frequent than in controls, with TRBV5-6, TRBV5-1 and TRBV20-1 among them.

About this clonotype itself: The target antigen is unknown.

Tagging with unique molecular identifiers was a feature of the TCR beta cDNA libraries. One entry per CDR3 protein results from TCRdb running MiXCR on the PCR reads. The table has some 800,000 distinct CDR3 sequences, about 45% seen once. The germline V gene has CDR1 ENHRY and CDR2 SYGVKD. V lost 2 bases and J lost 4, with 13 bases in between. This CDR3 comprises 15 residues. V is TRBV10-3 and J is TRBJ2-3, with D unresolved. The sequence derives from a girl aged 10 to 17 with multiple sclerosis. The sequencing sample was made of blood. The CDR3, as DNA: TGTGCCATCAGTGAGGGGTACTCTAGTCCAGATACGCAGTATTTT. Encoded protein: CAISEGYSSPDTQYF.